These T cell receptor beta chains were read from a single sample in a study of OX40 agonist ivuxolimab in advanced cancers. Libraries were prepared by immunoSEQ multiplex PCR; TCRdb keeps only in-frame clonotypes and omits some of them. The sample lists around 48,000 clones, roughly 81% seen once, with roughly 9.6% in the top ten. This material consisted of CD4+ or CD8+ T cells sorted from blood, taken in a trial of the OX40 agonist ivuxolimab. The source is an adult with an advanced solid tumor such as melanoma, head and neck, liver or kidney cancer. Each CDR3 is given without its conserved first and last residue.

j_call,v_call,cdr3_aa
TRBJ2-7,TRBV5-1,ASSTGTGSIEQY
TRBJ2-1,TRBV28,ASSKRSGSYDEQF
TRBJ2-5,TRBV5-4,ASSLVSSETQY
TRBJ2-7,TRBV7-9,ASSLDISSYEQY
TRBJ2-3,TRBV11-2,ASSRGGVASTDTQY
TRBJ2-5,TRBV10-3,ASRPEGQETQY
TRBJ1-3,TRBV6-1,ASSESTSGNTIY
TRBJ2-3,TRBV7-8,ASSLRALAETYYEGDTQY
TRBJ2-5,TRBV7-7,ASSLRGRGETQY
TRBJ2-1,TRBV7-5,ARSLGGQGHNEQF
TRBJ1-2,TRBV6-5,ASSLGVNYGYT
TRBJ2-1,TRBV5-4,ASSLGGAGGPLNEQF
TRBJ1-1,TRBV6-5,ASSYNDRVEAF
TRBJ1-5,TRBV9,ASSVPRGGNQPQH
TRBJ1-3,TRBV6-5,ASSRANRAGNTIY
TRBJ2-3,TRBV5-4,ASSLEAGITDTQY
TRBJ1-6,TRBV6-5,ATRRGKDSPLH
TRBJ2-5,TRBV10-3,ATQGEETQY
TRBJ2-1,TRBV28,ASSLPGSGRVNEQF
TRBJ1-5,TRBV10-3,AISGGYSNQPQH
TRBJ2-5,TRBV28,AIPQGRRETQY
TRBJ2-7,TRBV6-1,ASGFRSEPTYEQY
TRBJ1-2,TRBV6-5,ASSRDRDIYGYT
TRBJ2-3,TRBV5-4,ASSSSTDTQY
TRBJ2-1,TRBV19,ASSTAGGFNEQF
TRBJ2-2,TRBV5-1,ASKATSTAGELF
TRBJ2-3,TRBV7-3,ASSLTGTRAHTQY
TRBJ2-7,TRBV28,ASSLSGARYEQY